These T cell receptor beta chains were read from a single sample in a study of T cell responses to AZD1222 COVID-19 vaccine. Data came from immunoSEQ multiplex PCR; TCRdb stores just in-frame clones and leaves some out. Found here are about 150,000 clones, 86% of them singletons; the top ten hold 4.5% to 6%. The specimen comprised peripheral blood, sampled on day 0 of MenACWY control vaccination. Source of these receptors: an adult in good health. Each CDR3 is given with its conserved first and last residue. The D gene is left open where the match is weak. The listing skips clone size in some rows; elsewhere it reads once, few, many or a size class.

>.|TRBV5-4|.|TRBJ2-2
CASSLGSGLKRTGELFF
TGTGCCAGCAGCCTGGGGTCGGGGTTGAAGCGGACCGGGGAGCTGTTTTTT
>TRBD1|TRBV28|.|TRBJ1-2
CASSLDRGRGYTF
TGTGCCAGCAGTTTAGACAGGGGGCGAGGCTACACCTTC
>.|TRBV28|.|TRBJ1-2
CASSFSGLRGGYTF
TGTGCCAGCAGTTTTTCTGGTCTTCGGGGTGGCTACACCTTC
>.|TRBV11-1|once|TRBJ1-1
CASSLALGYGNTEAFF
TGTGCCAGCAGCTTAGCCCTCGGGTACGGGAACACTGAAGCTTTCTTT
>.|TRBV19|.|TRBJ2-1
CASSLGLDSYNEQFF
TGTGCCAGTAGCCTGGGACTTGACTCCTACAATGAGCAGTTCTTC
>.|TRBV7-8|.|TRBJ1-1
CASSIGTEAFF
TGTGCCAGCAGCATCGGGACTGAAGCTTTCTTT
>TRBD1|TRBV28|.|TRBJ1-3
CASSLPAGTGGGNTIYF
TGTGCCAGCAGTCTGCCGGCCGGGACAGGGGGAGGAAACACCATATATTTT
>.|TRBV25-1|.|TRBJ1-5
CASSRDGQPQHF
TGTGCCAGCAGCCGGGACGGTCAGCCCCAGCATTTT
>.|TRBV7-3|.|TRBJ2-1
CASSLNRVSNEQFF
TGTGCCAGCAGCCTAAACAGGGTTTCTAATGAGCAGTTCTTC
>TRBD2|TRBV9|.|TRBJ2-3
CASSVEGAGVLRDTQYF
TGTGCCAGCAGCGTAGAGGGCGCGGGGGTTTTGAGAGATACGCAGTATTTT
>.|TRBV6-1|.|TRBJ1-1
CASSEAGVAFF
TGTGCCAGCAGTGAAGCCGGGGTAGCTTTCTTT
>.|TRBV10-3|.|TRBJ1-6
CAISELVNSPLHF
TGTGCCATCAGTGAGTTGGTTAATTCACCCCTCCACTTT
>.|TRBV7-2|.|TRBJ2-1
CASFELYNEQFF
TGTGCCAGTTTCGAGCTATACAATGAGCAGTTCTTC
>.|TRBV4-1|.|TRBJ1-2
CASSPRTATNYGYTF
TGCGCCAGCAGCCCCAGGACAGCAACTAACTATGGCTACACCTTC
>TRBD1|TRBV30|.|TRBJ1-1
CAWSAWGQGVVTEAFF
TGTGCCTGGAGTGCGTGGGGACAGGGGGTTGTCACTGAAGCTTTCTTT
>.|TRBV27|.|TRBJ2-1
CASRGWNEQFF
TGTGCCAGCAGGGGGTGGAATGAGCAGTTCTTC